This T cell receptor beta chain was documented in a study of OX40 agonist ivuxolimab in advanced cancers. Looking at the study overall: The dose-escalation cohort had hepatocellular carcinoma, melanoma, renal cell or head and neck cancer. Study-wide results and caveats: At doses 0.1 to 3.0 mg/kg, CD4+ and CD8+ clones expanded. Among the least clonally expanded were partial responders at 0.1-3.0 mg/kg.

CDR3 length equals 19 residues. Deletions cut 3 bases from V and 1 base from J, with 25 bases between. Germline V gene lookup returns CDR1 SGHDN and CDR2 FVKESK. The assay was immunoSEQ multiplex PCR, and TCRdb's table has in-frame clones only and misses some. Of 70,000 or so clones in the sample, roughly nine tenths are singletons; the top ten hold 0.25% to 0.3%. Details on this clone: Its cognate antigen is unknown.

Excluded were patients having autoimmune disease history or systemic immunosuppression. The sample in question was CD4+ or CD8+ T cells sorted from blood, obtained in a trial of the OX40 agonist ivuxolimab. This receptor was identified in an adult with an advanced solid tumor such as melanoma, head and neck, liver or kidney cancer. The chain combines TRBV14 with TRBJ2-7; weak D call: TRBD1 (6 bases). In DNA, the CDR3 is TGTGCCAGCAGCCACCCCCCGGGCAGCAGGGGAAGTCGGTCCTACGAGCAGTACTTC. Its protein is CASSHPPGSRGSRSYEQYF.